Below are 17 T cell receptor beta chains sequenced from a single sample in a study of graft-versus-host responses after intestinal transplantation. Sequencing was performed with immunoSEQ multiplex PCR; in TCRdb, only in-frame clones are kept and a portion is missing. The table has 80,000 to 90,000 clones, almost 90% seen once. The antigens of these receptors remain unknown. Sequenced here: unstimulated CD4+ T cells sorted from spleen or lymph node cells, sampled before intestinal transplant. These receptor sequences come from a human donor who received an intestinal transplant.

The CDR3 reads CASSVGSSGQETQYF. The CDR3 DNA reads as TGTGCCAGCAGCGTAGGGTCTAGCGGACAAGAGACCCAGTACTTC. The genes are TRBV9 and TRBJ2-5; 7 positions agree with TRBD2. The CDR3 is 15 amino acids. Germline trimming cut 0 bases from V and 2 bases from J; bases unmatched to any gene: 4. Germline CDR1 reads SGDLS; CDR2 reads YYNGEE.

This sequence joins TRBV19 and TRBJ2-7, with 8 bases matching TRBD1. Germline V CDR1 and CDR2: LNHDA, SQIVND (reference sequence). This CDR3 has 14 residues. Unmatched junction bases numbered 10, after V lost 0 bases and J lost 12 bases. CDR3 DNA sequence: TGTGCCAGTAGTATAGATCTGGGGACAGGCTCTTCGTACTTC. This gives the protein CASSIDLGTGSSYF.

This rearrangement joins TRBV2 to TRBJ2-2, with D possibly matching TRBD1 (6 bases). Trimming took off 8 bases at V and 8 bases at J, with 12 bases between the two ends. This CDR3 has 12 residues. From germline, CDR1 is SNHLY and CDR2 FYNNEI. This chain's CDR3 is CASSRGSGELFF. The DNA of the CDR3 is TGTGCCAGCTCGAGGGGGTCGGGGGAGCTGTTTTTT.

This clone was detected only once. The V call is TRBV10-3, the J call TRBJ2-1; 13 bases align to TRBD2. The ends lost 7 bases at V and 0 bases at J; junction bases unmatched: 6. The CDR3 sequence is 17 residues long. Per germline, CDR1 ENHRY and CDR2 SYGVKD. CDR3 sequence (DNA): TGTGCCATCAAGGGACTAGCGGGGCAGAGCTCCTACAATGAGCAGTTCTTC. Translated, it gives CAIKGLAGQSSYNEQFF.

The J gene is TRBJ2-3, the V gene TRBV11-2; TRBD2 matches 14 bases. In germline, CDR1 is SGHAT, CDR2 FQNNGV. This CDR3 spans 15 amino acids. V shed 3 bases, J shed 5 bases, and the junction held 1 base outside the gene matches. CDR3 bases: TGTGCCAGCAGCTTGACTAGCGGGGGGGGAGATACGCAGTATTTT. This gives the protein CASSLTSGGGDTQYF.

The chain couples TRBV6-1 to TRBJ2-1, with TRBD2 as a possible D gene (5 bases). The CDR3 consists of 15 residues. V was clipped by 8 bases and J by 5 bases, with 19 bases between them. Germline CDR1 and CDR2: MNHNS and SASEGT. The CDR3 nucleotides read TGTGCCAGCGGGGATAAGCGGAAACTTCACAATGAGCAGTTCTTC. This codes for CASGDKRKLHNEQFF.

The chain joins TRBV6-5 to TRBJ2-7; 9 bases agree with TRBD1. The CDR3 consists of 14 residues. Germline values: CDR1 MNHEY, CDR2 SVGAGI. Trimming took 10 bases from V and 2 from J; bases not matched to a gene: 9. CDR3 residues: CATGRGQGPYEQYF. DNA for the CDR3: TGTGCCACCGGTCGGGGACAGGGACCCTACGAGCAGTACTTC.

The V call is TRBV7-9, the J call TRBJ2-3, with D maybe TRBD1 (5 bases). The germline V gene encodes CDR1 SEHNR and CDR2 FQNEAQ (reference sequence). V was trimmed by 3 bases and J by 2 bases, leaving 6 bases between them. The length of the CDR3 is 13 residues. The CDR3 here is CASSLDITDTQYF. CDR3 nucleotide sequence: TGTGCCAGCAGCTTGGACATCACAGATACGCAGTATTTT.

This chain joins TRBV27 and TRBJ1-6; D call uncertain. Germline V CDR1 and CDR2: MNHEY, SMNVEV (reference sequence). V was shortened by 7 bases and J by 10 bases, with 11 bases between the two germline ends. This CDR3 has 12 amino acids. As DNA, the CDR3 is TGTGCCAGCAAGGAGGGAGGGTCACCCCTCCACTTT. It translates to CASKEGGSPLHF.

The chain has TRBV9 and TRBJ1-1; D is uncertain. The germline CDR1 and CDR2 sequences are SGDLS and YYNGEE. The CDR3 consists of 15 residues. V was trimmed by 3 bases and J by 4 bases, leaving 16 bases between them. The CDR3 nucleotides read TGTGCCAGCAGCGGAAGGCCCGGGAGTTTCACTGAAGCTTTCTTT. Its protein is CASSGRPGSFTEAFF.

V and J are TRBV5-1 and TRBJ1-2; perhaps TRBD1 as D (6 bases). V was shortened by 2 bases and J by 4 bases, with 18 bases between the two germline ends. Germline-derived CDR1 and CDR2 are SGHRS and YFSETQ. This CDR3 has 16 amino acids. This CDR3 is CASSLGPDRWGYGYTF. The CDR3 DNA is TGCGCCAGCAGCTTAGGGCCCGACAGGTGGGGCTATGGCTACACCTTC.

In this sample, this clone turned up once. This rearrangement joins TRBV19 to TRBJ1-2; 8 bases are shared with TRBD1. The CDR3 spans 13 residues. Germline CDR1 is LNHDA and CDR2 is SQIVND (reference sequence). Losses at the gene ends were 7 bases for V and 4 bases for J; bases not matched to a gene: 5. CDR3 sequence (DNA): TGTGCCAGTACCGACAGGGGCGGCTATGGCTACACCTTC. Protein: CASTDRGGYGYTF.

The J gene is TRBJ2-3, the V gene TRBV20-1, with a tentative D call TRBD2 (5 bases). The CDR3 length is 10 residues. CDR1 is DFQATT and CDR2 is SNEGSKA in the germline V gene (reference sequence). Trimming pared 5 bases from V and 8 bases from J, leaving 8 bases between. CDR3 bases: TGCAGTGCTCTGGGGAGTACGCAGTATTTT. Its protein product is CSALGSTQYF.

The gene calls are TRBV7-9 and TRBJ1-2; unclear D gene. Germline V gene lookup returns CDR1 SEHNR and CDR2 FQNEAQ (reference sequence). Trimming removed 1 base at V and 1 base at J, with 7 bases between. The CDR3 totals 14 residues. The CDR3 spells CASSLVGSNYGYTF. The CDR3 region has the DNA TGTGCCAGCAGCTTAGTGGGGAGTAACTATGGCTACACCTTC.

This rearrangement joins TRBV7-3 to TRBJ2-2; 10 positions match TRBD2. The germline gives CDR1 SGHTA, CDR2 FQGTGA. With V trimmed by 7 bases and J by 8 bases, 1 base remained unmatched. This CDR3 contains 12 residues. The chain's CDR3 is CASKTSGGELFF. The CDR3 DNA reads TGTGCCAGCAAGACTAGCGGGGGGGAGCTGTTTTTT.

The chain joins TRBV29-1 to TRBJ2-3; TRBD2 matches 8 bases. Germline V gene data show CDR1 as SQVTM and CDR2 as ANQGSEA. J lost 10 bases, V lost 5 bases, and 17 bases had no gene match. The CDR3 runs 15 residues. The CDR3 is CSVPPGGGLTVAQYF. In DNA, the CDR3 is TGCAGCGTTCCCCCCGGCGGGGGGCTGACGGTAGCGCAGTATTTT.

The V gene is TRBV10-1, the J gene TRBJ2-4; D is unclear. Germline-derived CDR1 and CDR2 are WNHNN and SYGVQD (reference sequence). The V and J ends lost 3 bases and 9 bases respectively, with 21 bases between them. This CDR3 spans 16 amino acids. In DNA form, the CDR3 reads TGCGCCAGCAGTGATTTCGGGTCGTCTCCCCTTGGCATTCAGTACTTC. Encoded protein: CASSDFGSSPLGIQYF.